This passage covers 32 T cell receptor beta chains from one sample sequenced in a study of blood T cell repertoires in COVID-19. Here immunoSEQ multiplex PCR was the method, and the copy in TCRdb shows in-frame clones only, minus some. The sample lists about 80,000 clones; about 72% were seen once. Material for sequencing was peripheral blood. These receptors were obtained from a man in his 70s with active or convalescent COVID-19.

This chain joins TRBV19 and TRBJ1-5; no clear D gene. Germline V gene lookup returns CDR1 LNHDA and CDR2 SQIVND (reference sequence). This CDR3 is 16 amino acids long. The V end lost 3 bases, the J end lost 5 bases, and 17 bases lay between the germline ends. The CDR3: CASSIGSAQRYQPQHF. The CDR3 DNA is TGTGCCAGTAGTATCGGGTCAGCCCAGCGTTATCAGCCCCAGCATTTT.

The gene calls are TRBV12-3 or TRBV12-4 and TRBJ1-1; D gene uncertain. The CDR3 spans 12 residues. V lost 6 bases, J lost 4 bases, and 9 bases lay in between. The DNA for the CDR3 is TGTGCCAGCAGCCCCCAATCCACTGAAGCTTTCTTT. Amino acid sequence: CASSPQSTEAFF.

The chain couples TRBV7-2 to TRBJ2-5; D gene ambiguous. The CDR3 sequence is 12 residues long. V gave up 3 bases and J gave up 5 bases, with 7 bases separating them. CDR1 is SGHTA, CDR2 FQGNSA, per germline. In DNA, the CDR3 is TGTGCCAGCAGCTTTCTAACGGAGACCCAGTACTTC. This codes for CASSFLTETQYF.

The chain recombines TRBV7-9 with TRBJ2-3; a possible D gene is TRBD2 (5 bases). Germline loops: CDR1 SEHNR, CDR2 FQNEAQ (reference sequence). The CDR3 sequence is 15 residues long. Trimming pared 1 base from V and 2 bases from J, leaving 10 bases between. The CDR3 sequence is CASSLGSRDTDTQYF. The CDR3 nucleotides are TGTGCCAGCAGCTTAGGAAGTCGGGACACAGATACGCAGTATTTT.

This chain joins TRBV7-9 and TRBJ2-7; 10 nucleotides match TRBD1. With 3 bases clipped from V and 2 bases from J, the junction kept 7 bases outside the gene matches. This CDR3 has 16 amino acids. Per germline, CDR1 SEHNR and CDR2 FQNEAQ (reference sequence). CDR3 bases: TGTGCCAGCAGCTTGACAGGGGGCTTGAAAACCTACGAGCAGTACTTC. Encoded protein: CASSLTGGLKTYEQYF.

This clone has only a few counts. V usage is TRBV7-9 and J usage is TRBJ1-1; 8 bases agree with TRBD1. Losses at the gene ends were 3 bases for V and 1 base for J; bases not matched to a gene: 13. The CDR3 extends over 18 amino acids. Germline loops: CDR1 SEHNR, CDR2 FQNEAQ (reference sequence). The CDR3 bases are TGTGCCAGCAGCTTCCCCCTCAGGGGGCGATTAGCGAACACTGAAGCTTTCTTT. The encoded protein is CASSFPLRGRLANTEAFF.

CDR3 region: CASSSLSGGPDTQYF. The CDR3 nucleotides read TGCGCCAGCAGCTCTCTTAGCGGGGGTCCAGATACGCAGTATTTT. The gene calls are TRBV5-1 and TRBJ2-3, with 9 bases aligning to TRBD2. The CDR3 totals 15 residues. Germline CDR1 reads SGHRS; CDR2 reads YFSETQ. The junction had 6 bases not matched to a gene; V was cut back by 3 bases and J by 4 bases.

The V call is TRBV27, the J call TRBJ1-1; TRBD1 matches at 9 bases. Germline CDR1 is MNHEY and CDR2 is SMNVEV (reference sequence). This CDR3 is 14 amino acids long. V shed 7 bases and J 5 bases; nucleotides not matched to a gene: 8. The CDR3 reads CASMIQGASTEAFF. For the CDR3, the DNA is TGTGCCAGCATGATACAGGGGGCGAGTACTGAAGCTTTCTTT.

CDR3 DNA: TGTGCCAGCAGCCCATCTCAACTGCTTCAGCCCCAGCATTTT. This sequence encodes CASSPSQLLQPQHF. The chain joins TRBV6-5 to TRBJ1-5; no clear D. Per the germline V gene, CDR1 is MNHEY and CDR2 is SVGAGI. This CDR3 has 14 amino acids. V lost 6 bases, J lost 6 bases, and 15 bases lay in between.

This clone was observed a few times. Other DNA sequences of this sample code for an identical CDR3. The chain couples TRBV27 to TRBJ2-2; D remains ambiguous. This CDR3 has 12 amino acids. With 5 bases removed from V and 2 bases from J, the gap between germline ends came to 3 bases. Germline CDR1 reads MNHEY; CDR2 reads SMNVEV (reference sequence). CDR3: CASSRNTGELFF. CDR3 sequence (DNA): TGTGCCAGCAGTCGTAACACCGGGGAGCTGTTTTTT.

This sequence joins TRBV5-1 and TRBJ2-7; TRBD2 aligns across 12 bases. There are 18 residues in the CDR3. CDR1 is SGHRS and CDR2 is YFSETQ in the germline V gene. Trimming took 4 bases from V and 1 from J; bases not matched to a gene: 12. The CDR3 sequence: CASSLKLAGGTSSYEQYF. DNA for the CDR3: TGCGCCAGCAGCCTAAAACTAGCGGGGGGTACCTCATCCTACGAGCAGTACTTC.

The chain uses TRBV28 and TRBJ2-2; D not resolved. Germline values: CDR1 MDHEN, CDR2 SYDVKM. CDR3 length equals 12 residues. The germline V and J ends were trimmed by 5 bases and 10 bases, with 11 bases remaining between them. In DNA, the CDR3 is TGTGCCAGCAGTCACCAGGTTTCGGAGCTGTTTTTT. Protein product: CASSHQVSELFF.

This clone was counted a single time. The chain combines TRBV3-1 (or the pseudogene TRBV3-2) with TRBJ2-7, with D possibly being TRBD1 (6 bases). V was clipped by 5 bases and J by 6 bases, with 14 bases between them. There are 13 residues in the CDR3. Germline V CDR1 and CDR2: LGHDT, YNNKEL (reference sequence). DNA for the CDR3: TGTGCCAGCAGCTCCTCAGGGGTGGGCGAGCAGTACTTC. Its translation: CASSSSGVGEQYF.

The chain is built from TRBV3-1 (or the pseudogene TRBV3-2) and TRBJ2-1; TRBD1 matches at 7 bases. Germline V gene sequence: CDR1 LGHDT, CDR2 YNNKEL (reference sequence). The CDR3 is 16 amino acids. The ends lost 4 bases at V and 0 bases at J; junction bases unmatched: 6. CDR3 DNA: TGTGCCAGCAGCCCACAGGGGCGTAGCTCCTACAATGAGCAGTTCTTC. This encodes CASSPQGRSSYNEQFF.

The V gene is TRBV27, the J gene TRBJ1-5; weak D call: TRBD1 (5 bases). Trimming removed 1 base from V and 1 base from J, with 14 bases in between. This CDR3 comprises 17 residues. From germline, CDR1 is MNHEY and CDR2 SMNVEV (reference sequence). CDR3 loop: CASSLYPPGGSNQPQHF. In DNA form, the CDR3 reads TGTGCCAGCAGTTTATACCCCCCCGGGGGAAGCAATCAGCCCCAGCATTTT.

This chain joins TRBV2 and TRBJ1-5, with D perhaps matching TRBD1 (5 bases). CDR1 and CDR2 from the germline V gene are SNHLY and FYNNEI. Trimming stripped 5 bases from V and 3 bases from J, with 17 bases between. CDR3 length: 16 residues. As DNA, the CDR3 is TGTGCCAGCAGTCCCGACAGCAGACGGTCCAATCAGCCCCAGCATTTT. It codes for CASSPDSRRSNQPQHF.

This clone was observed once. The chain is built from TRBV30 and TRBJ1-5; no clear D gene. The CDR3 is made up of 14 amino acids. Germline assignment: CDR1 GTSNPN and CDR2 SVGIG (reference sequence). V was clipped by 1 base and J by 4 bases, with 11 bases between them. The CDR3 coding sequence is TGTGCCTGGAGTGCCGGGGTACCTAATCAGCCCCAGCATTTT. As protein: CAWSAGVPNQPQHF.

This chain joins TRBV30 and TRBJ1-1, with D uncertain. V lost 0 bases and J 0 bases, leaving 11 bases between the germline ends. The germline gives CDR1 GTSNPN, CDR2 SVGIG (reference sequence). This CDR3 contains 15 residues. The CDR3 nucleotides read TGTGCCTGGAGTGTAAAGGCAGGCATGAACACTGAAGCTTTCTTT. It yields the protein CAWSVKAGMNTEAFF.

This clone was counted only a few times. The chain is built from TRBV4-2 and TRBJ2-7; 10 bases map to TRBD2. Germline values: CDR1 LGHNA, CDR2 YNFKEQ. CDR3 length equals 16 residues. Trimming took 4 bases from V and 2 from J; bases not matched to a gene: 8. The CDR3 region has the DNA TGTGCCAGCAGCCGCGGCCCCAGCGGGGGGGCCTACGAGCAGTACTTC. Its protein product is CASSRGPSGGAYEQYF.

The chain links TRBV28 to TRBJ1-3; D gene unclear. V gave up 2 bases and J gave up 0 bases, with 17 bases separating them. Germline loops: CDR1 MDHEN, CDR2 SYDVKM. This CDR3 contains 18 residues. The CDR3, as DNA: TGTGCCAGCAGTTTAATAGTTGGCGGATTAAACTCTGGAAACACCATATATTTT. Protein sequence: CASSLIVGGLNSGNTIYF.

This clone was detected only a few times. The chain combines TRBV28 with TRBJ2-5, with 8 bases matching TRBD2. Germline V gene sequence: CDR1 MDHEN, CDR2 SYDVKM. V shed 3 bases and J 10 bases; nucleotides not matched to a gene: 16. The CDR3 extends over 16 amino acids. The CDR3 reads CASSFGERGTWGDQYF. The CDR3 DNA follows: TGTGCCAGCAGTTTTGGCGAGCGGGGGACCTGGGGGGACCAGTACTTC. The full variable domain, completed using reference TRBV28 and TRBJ2-5, is DVKVTQSSRYLVKRTGEKVFLECVQDMDHENMFWYRQDPGLGLRLIYFSYDVKMKEKGDIPEGYSVSREKKERFSLILESASTNQTSMYLCASSFGERGTWGDQYFGPGTRLLVL.

The chain joins TRBV3-1 (or the pseudogene TRBV3-2) to TRBJ1-2; 7 bases map to TRBD1. Germline V gives CDR1 LGHDT, CDR2 YNNKEL (reference sequence). The CDR3 loop spans 12 amino acids. V lost 6 bases and J lost 8; bases outside the gene matches: 6. CDR3 loop: CASSKTGRGYTF. The CDR3 DNA follows: TGTGCCAGCAGTAAGACAGGGAGAGGCTACACCTTC.

The V gene is TRBV6-6, the J gene TRBJ1-2; D unclear. The V and J ends lost 5 bases and 2 bases respectively, with 6 bases between them. CDR1 is MNHNY, CDR2 SVGAGI, per germline (reference sequence). The CDR3 spans 12 residues. The CDR3 is CASSVSNYGYTF. CDR3 nucleotide sequence: TGTGCCAGCAGTGTTTCAAACTATGGCTACACCTTC.

This chain links TRBV7-3 with TRBJ1-2, with 7 bases lining up with TRBD1. CDR3 size: 13 residues. V dropped 4 bases and J dropped 3; count of bases not matched to a gene: 2. Germline V gene lookup returns CDR1 SGHTA and CDR2 FQGTGA. The CDR3 DNA is TGTGCCAGCAGCTCTGACAGGGACTATGGCTACACCTTC. Translating gives CASSSDRDYGYTF.

The count of this clone is one. The chain carries TRBV2 and TRBJ1-3, with 7 bases that match TRBD1. V shed 2 bases and J 8 bases; nucleotides not matched to a gene: 3. Germline V gene sequence: CDR1 SNHLY, CDR2 FYNNEI. The CDR3 runs to 13 residues. CDR3 region: CASSETGVHTIYF. Here the CDR3 DNA reads TGTGCCAGCAGTGAAACAGGGGTTCACACCATATATTTT.

This rearrangement joins TRBV7-3 to TRBJ1-1; 9 nucleotides align to TRBD1. The CDR3 spans 15 residues. The germline V gene encodes CDR1 SGHTA and CDR2 FQGTGA. V lost 3 bases and J lost 5; bases outside the gene matches: 7. The CDR3 here is CASSFDATGGTEAFF. Here the CDR3 DNA reads TGTGCCAGCAGCTTCGACGCGACAGGGGGGACTGAAGCTTTCTTT.

The chain has TRBV4-1 and TRBJ2-2; a possible D gene is TRBD2 (5 bases). The CDR3 has 18 amino acids. Germline CDR1 MGHRA, CDR2 YSYEKL. V shed 0 bases and J shed 2 bases, with 16 bases lying between them. The chain's CDR3 is CASSQDRGRAGNTGELFF. CDR3 DNA sequence: TGCGCCAGCAGCCAAGATCGAGGGCGGGCAGGCAACACCGGGGAGCTGTTTTTT.

The V call is TRBV5-1, the J call TRBJ2-2; D is ambiguous. There are 14 residues in the CDR3. The V end was cut by 0 bases, the J end by 1 base, with 4 bases between. Germline V CDR1 and CDR2: SGHRS, YFSETQ. The CDR3 loop reads CASSLGGNTGELFF. CDR3 bases: TGCGCCAGCAGCTTGGGCGGGAACACCGGGGAGCTGTTTTTT.

This clone showed up just a few times. The sample carries other DNA sequences with the same CDR3. The gene calls are TRBV3-1 (or the pseudogene TRBV3-2) and TRBJ1-3, with a possible D match to TRBD1 (6 bases). Trimming cost V 3 bases and J 1 base, with 10 bases left between them. Germline-derived CDR1 and CDR2 are LGHDT and YNNKEL (reference sequence). The CDR3 extends over 15 amino acids. CDR3: CASSQAQGSGNTIYF. The CDR3 coding sequence is TGTGCCAGCAGCCAGGCACAGGGTTCTGGAAACACCATATATTTT.

The rearrangement joins TRBV5-1 to TRBJ2-1; 10 nucleotides match TRBD2. With 1 base clipped from V and 8 bases from J, the junction kept 6 bases outside the gene matches. The CDR3 covers 15 residues. Germline CDR1 is SGHRS and CDR2 is YFSETQ. CDR3 loop: CASSLRSSGGDEQFF. CDR3 in DNA: TGCGCCAGCAGCTTGAGGTCTAGCGGGGGTGATGAGCAGTTCTTC.

The chain couples TRBV5-1 to TRBJ2-7; perhaps TRBD2 as D (6 bases). Trimming shortened V by 2 bases and J by 1 base, and 16 bases separated the two germline ends. The CDR3 is 16 amino acids. Germline CDR1 SGHRS, CDR2 YFSETQ. CDR3 bases: TGCGCCAGCAGCTTTCTCGGGAGCGAGTCGTCCTACGAGCAGTACTTC. It codes for CASSFLGSESSYEQYF.

This chain links TRBV6-1 with TRBJ2-6, with TRBD1 matching 7 bases. The germline CDR1 and CDR2 sequences are MNHNS and SASEGT. V gave up 3 bases and J gave up 0 bases; unmatched junction bases: 5. There are 17 residues in the CDR3. The CDR3 loop is CASSDPGQTSGANVLTF. The CDR3 DNA is TGTGCCAGCAGTGACCCGGGACAGACCTCTGGGGCCAACGTCCTGACTTTC.